Detailed here is one T cell receptor (beta chain). This entry is derived from a study of shared clonotypes between healthy human individuals. Study at large: The cohort had a couple of women and three men, ages 18 to 49.

In replicate PCRs of unsorted PBMC, approximately 0.3 ug DNA, tens of thousands of T cell genomes, was used. The table came from immunoSEQ multiplex PCR; TCRdb's copy has only in-frame clones and leaves some out. The sample shows some 530,000 clones, approximately 81% of them seen only once. V lost 6 bases, J lost 3 bases, and 4 bases stayed unmatched. CDR1 is SNHLY, CDR2 FYNNEI, per germline. CDR3 size: 15 residues. The specimen sequenced was PBMCs. The chain has TRBV2 and TRBJ2-1; 11 positions match TRBD2. The receptor was derived from a woman aged 40 to 49 in good health. Some clones in this sample may be carry-over from other donors' samples. The CDR3 loop is CASRLAGVVYNEQFF. For the CDR3, the DNA is TGTGCCAGCAGACTAGCGGGAGTGGTCTACAATGAGCAGTTCTTC.